The present TCR beta chain was sequenced within a study of T cells in tuberculosis. Libraries were prepared by immunoSEQ multiplex PCR; TCRdb keeps only in-frame clonotypes and omits some of them. Counted here are 37,000 or so clones, approximately 94% occurring once; the ten biggest clones make up 9% to 14%. A note on this clone: Its antigen is not identified.

From germline, CDR1 is GTSNPN and CDR2 SVGIG (reference sequence). The CDR3 has 13 amino acids. J lost 8 bases, V lost 2 bases, and 3 bases had no gene match. Latent tuberculosis screening used tuberculin skin test and IGRA at entry. Each donor contributed about 100,000 T cells on average, unsorted. Whole-study findings and limits: Active tuberculosis cases were adults; controls were adolescents. Smaller alpha distances in active tuberculosis partly reflected shorter CDR3-alpha lengths.

The genes are TRBV30 and TRBJ1-6; 7 bases are shared with TRBD1. Material for sequencing was PBMCs. This clonotype was obtained from a donor aged 10-29 years with latent tuberculosis or without tuberculosis infection. Some clones in this sample may be carry-over from other donors' samples. CDR3 sequence (DNA): TGTGCCTGGAGTCATGACAGGGATTCACCCCTCCACTTT. Its protein product is CAWSHDRDSPLHF.